This T cell receptor beta chain is drawn from a study of blood T cell repertoires in COVID-19. About the study: The cDNA or gDNA used as material had been derived from T cells, B-cell-depleted T cells, or PBMCs.

This CDR3 has 16 amino acids. Germline V lookup: CDR1 ENHRY, CDR2 SYGVKD. Trimming cost V 4 bases and J 1 base; bases outside gene matches: 8. Source study methods: Amplification from reference gene primers served as the basis for estimated nucleated cell counts. Sequenced by immunoSEQ multiplex PCR; TCRdb stores in-frame clones only, minus some. Clonal size and the V and J genes are those of that table, whereas D and trimming came from the DNA. The data show approximately 180,000 clones, approximately 85% seen once. This sequence joins TRBV10-3 and TRBJ2-5; TRBD2 agrees at 8 bases. The sequencing sample was made of peripheral blood. This clonotype was obtained from a human donor with active or convalescent COVID-19. The donor label of this sample is uncertain. The CDR3 reads CAISGEASGPQETQYF. The CDR3 bases are TGTGCCATCAGTGGTGAGGCTAGCGGGCCCCAAGAGACCCAGTACTTC.